These 15 T cell receptor beta chains originate from one sample sequenced in a study of blood T cell repertoires in COVID-19. The repertoire was sequenced with immunoSEQ multiplex PCR; TCRdb's copy has only in-frame clones and lacks some. Of roughly 270,000 clones in the sample, 85% are singletons; the top ten hold 4.5% to 5.5%. The sample comprised peripheral blood. These TCRs come from a man over 45 with active or convalescent COVID-19.

The J gene is TRBJ2-2, the V gene TRBV30; possibly TRBD2 for D (6 bases). This CDR3 has 14 residues. Between the trimmed V and J ends, which lost 6 bases and 1 base, there was a span of 12 bases. Germline V gives CDR1 GTSNPN, CDR2 SVGIG (reference sequence). The CDR3 spells CACLGTVNTGELFF. The CDR3 DNA reads as TGTGCCTGCTTAGGGACTGTGAACACCGGGGAGCTGTTTTTT.

This chain joins TRBV30 and TRBJ2-7; D is unclear. This CDR3 comprises 15 residues. CDR1 and CDR2 from the germline V gene are GTSNPN and SVGIG (reference sequence). With 4 bases removed from V and 0 bases from J, the gap between germline ends came to 16 bases. This CDR3 is CAWIRPLGNSYEQYF. In DNA, the CDR3 is TGTGCCTGGATCCGCCCCCTGGGCAACTCCTACGAGCAGTACTTC.

This clone was counted a single time. This rearrangement joins TRBV4-3 to TRBJ2-7, with D maybe TRBD2 (5 bases). The V gene lost 0 bases and the J gene lost 7 bases, with 19 bases spanning the gap. From germline, CDR1 is LGHNA and CDR2 YSLEER. This CDR3 has 16 amino acids. In nucleotides, the CDR3 is TGCGCCAGCAGCCAAGATCGTAGGGCTAGCCTCGCGGAGCAGTACTTC. Protein product: CASSQDRRASLAEQYF.

The rearrangement joins TRBV7-9 to TRBJ2-1; 8 positions agree with TRBD2. Germline V gives CDR1 SEHNR, CDR2 FQNEAQ (reference sequence). This CDR3 spans 15 amino acids. Unmatched junction bases numbered 4, after V lost 3 bases and J lost 3 bases. The CDR3, as DNA: TGTGCCAGCAGCTTCGGGGGGGCGTACTACAATGAGCAGTTCTTC. Its translation is CASSFGGAYYNEQFF.

By sample share, this clone is medium-sized. The genes are TRBV2 and TRBJ2-2; D may be TRBD2 (5 bases). The V gene lost 3 bases and the J gene lost 7 bases, with 9 bases spanning the gap. There are 13 residues in the CDR3. Germline V gives CDR1 SNHLY, CDR2 FYNNEI. CDR3 in amino acids: CASSERGGGELFF. In DNA form, the CDR3 reads TGTGCCAGCAGTGAGCGTGGAGGCGGGGAGCTGTTTTTT.

The J gene is TRBJ1-6, the V gene TRBV6-4; no reliable D call. The V and J ends lost 3 bases and 9 bases respectively, with 6 bases between them. The CDR3 covers 12 residues. Looked up from germline, CDR1 is MRHNA and CDR2 is SNTAGT. The CDR3 protein is CASSDSGSPLHF. The CDR3 DNA is TGTGCCAGCAGTGATTCAGGTTCACCCCTCCACTTT.

The V gene is TRBV12-3 or TRBV12-4, the J gene TRBJ1-3, with D possibly matching TRBD1 (6 bases). V was shortened by 10 bases and J by 0 bases, with 10 bases between the two germline ends. CDR3 size: 13 residues. In nucleotides, the CDR3 is TGTGCCATCGGACAGATCTCTGGAAACACCATATATTTT. Amino acid sequence: CAIGQISGNTIYF.

The J gene is TRBJ1-5, the V gene TRBV27; perhaps TRBD1 as D (6 bases). Germline V CDR1 and CDR2: MNHEY, SMNVEV (reference sequence). V was trimmed by 8 bases and J by 7 bases, leaving 21 bases between them. This CDR3 has 15 amino acids. The CDR3 DNA follows: TGTGCCAGCGCAATGAATACAGGGAACTCACAGCCCCAGCATTTT. Translated, it gives CASAMNTGNSQPQHF.

This sequence joins TRBV6-2 or TRBV6-3 and TRBJ1-2; D is unclear. V was trimmed by 1 base and J by 8 bases, leaving 8 bases between them. Germline lookup yields CDR1 MNHEY and CDR2 SVGEGT. The CDR3 has 12 residues. This CDR3 reads CASSYFSQGYTF. The CDR3 nucleotides are TGTGCCAGCAGTTACTTCTCTCAGGGCTACACCTTC.

V usage is TRBV4-3 and J usage is TRBJ2-7; D might be TRBD2 (6 bases). V lost 5 bases to trimming and J lost 5 bases, with 13 bases between them. The CDR3 has 13 residues. Germline values: CDR1 LGHNA, CDR2 YSLEER. CDR3 sequence: CASSEGRRDEQYF. The CDR3 region has the DNA TGCGCCAGCAGCGAAGGAAGGAGGGACGAGCAGTACTTC.

This rearrangement joins TRBV30 to TRBJ1-1; D perhaps matches TRBD1 (6 bases). Germline V gene lookup returns CDR1 GTSNPN and CDR2 SVGIG (reference sequence). V was pared by 8 bases and J by 1 base, with 8 bases between. CDR3 length: 11 amino acids. The CDR3 reads CAGQQNTEAFF. DNA of the CDR3: TGTGCCGGACAGCAGAACACTGAAGCTTTCTTT.

V is TRBV6-2 or TRBV6-3 and J is TRBJ2-1, with 9 positions matching TRBD2. The length of the CDR3 is 18 residues. Germline values: CDR1 MNHEY, CDR2 SVGEGT. After removal of 0 bases from V and 3 bases from J, the junction contained 9 bases not matched to a gene. The CDR3 DNA follows: TGTGCCAGCAGTTACTCCCTTAGCGGGAGTGTGGTCTACAATGAGCAGTTCTTC. Its translation is CASSYSLSGSVVYNEQFF.

The genes are TRBV29-1 and TRBJ2-7, with D perhaps TRBD1 (7 bases). CDR3 size: 15 residues. The germline V gene has CDR1 SQVTM and CDR2 ANQGSEA. Trimming took off 4 bases at V and 0 bases at J, with 16 bases between the two ends. The CDR3 region is CSVGGATGNSYEQYF. For the CDR3, the DNA is TGCAGCGTTGGGGGGGCGACAGGGAACTCCTACGAGCAGTACTTC.

The chain uses TRBV7-2 and TRBJ1-3, with 7 bases matching TRBD1. CDR1 is SGHTA and CDR2 is FQGNSA in the germline V gene. With 5 bases clipped from V and 0 bases from J, the junction kept 10 bases outside the gene matches. The CDR3 is 17 amino acids. In DNA, the CDR3 is TGTGCCAGCAGCCCCCAACTGACAGGGATCTCTGGAAACACCATATATTTT. Protein sequence: CASSPQLTGISGNTIYF.

This clone came up once. The chain joins TRBV4-2 to TRBJ2-7; D is undetermined. Germline loops: CDR1 LGHNA, CDR2 YNFKEQ. Between the trimmed V and J ends, which lost 0 bases and 6 bases, there was a span of 6 bases. There are 12 residues in the CDR3. The CDR3: CASSQDFGEQYF. CDR3 sequence (DNA): TGTGCCAGCAGCCAAGATTTCGGCGAGCAGTACTTC.